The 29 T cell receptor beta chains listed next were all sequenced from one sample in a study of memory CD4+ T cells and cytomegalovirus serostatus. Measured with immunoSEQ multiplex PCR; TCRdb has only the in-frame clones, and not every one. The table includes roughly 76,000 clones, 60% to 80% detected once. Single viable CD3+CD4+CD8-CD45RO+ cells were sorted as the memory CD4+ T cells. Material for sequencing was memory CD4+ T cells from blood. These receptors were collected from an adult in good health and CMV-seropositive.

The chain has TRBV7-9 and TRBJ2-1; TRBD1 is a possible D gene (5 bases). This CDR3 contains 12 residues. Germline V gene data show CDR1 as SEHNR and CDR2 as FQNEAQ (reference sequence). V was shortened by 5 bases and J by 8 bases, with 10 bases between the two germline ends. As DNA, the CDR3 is TGTGCCAGCAGCCGTCTAGGGGATGAGCAGTTCTTC. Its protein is CASSRLGDEQFF.

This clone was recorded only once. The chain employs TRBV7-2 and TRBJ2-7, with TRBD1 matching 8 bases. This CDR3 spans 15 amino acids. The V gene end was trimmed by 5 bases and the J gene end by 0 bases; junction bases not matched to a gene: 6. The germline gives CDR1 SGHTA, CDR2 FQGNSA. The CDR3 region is CASSPQQGGSYEQYV. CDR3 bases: TGTGCCAGCAGCCCTCAACAGGGGGGCTCCTACGAGCAGTACGTC.

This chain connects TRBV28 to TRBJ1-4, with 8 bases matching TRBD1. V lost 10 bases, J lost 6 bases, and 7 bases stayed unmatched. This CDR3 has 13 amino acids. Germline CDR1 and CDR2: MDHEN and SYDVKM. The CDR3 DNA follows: TGTGCCACCCTGGACAGGGCGGATGAAAAACTGTTTTTT. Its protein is CATLDRADEKLFF.

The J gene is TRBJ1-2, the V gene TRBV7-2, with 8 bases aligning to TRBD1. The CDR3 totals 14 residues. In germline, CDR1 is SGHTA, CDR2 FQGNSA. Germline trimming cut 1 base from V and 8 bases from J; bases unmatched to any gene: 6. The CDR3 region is CASSLGQGQPGYTF. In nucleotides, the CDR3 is TGTGCCAGCAGCTTAGGACAGGGGCAGCCCGGCTACACCTTC.

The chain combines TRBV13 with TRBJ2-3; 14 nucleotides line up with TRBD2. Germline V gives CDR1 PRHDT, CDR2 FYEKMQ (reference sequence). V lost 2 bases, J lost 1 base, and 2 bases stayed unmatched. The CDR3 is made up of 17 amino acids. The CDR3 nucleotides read TGTGCCAGCAGCTTAAAGGGACTAGCGGGAGGCACAGATACGCAGTATTTT. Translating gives CASSLKGLAGGTDTQYF. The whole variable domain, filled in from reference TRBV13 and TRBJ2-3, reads AAGVIQSPRHLIKEKRETATLKCYPIPRHDTVYWYQQGPGQDPQFLISFYEKMQSDKGSIPDRFSAQQFSDYHSELNMSSLELGDSALYFCASSLKGLAGGTDTQYFGPGTRLTVL.

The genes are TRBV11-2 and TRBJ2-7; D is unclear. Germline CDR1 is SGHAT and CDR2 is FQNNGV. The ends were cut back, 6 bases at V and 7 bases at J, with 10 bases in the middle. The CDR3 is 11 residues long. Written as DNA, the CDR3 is TGTGCCAGCAGTCCGTTTCAAGAGCAGTACTTC. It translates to CASSPFQEQYF.

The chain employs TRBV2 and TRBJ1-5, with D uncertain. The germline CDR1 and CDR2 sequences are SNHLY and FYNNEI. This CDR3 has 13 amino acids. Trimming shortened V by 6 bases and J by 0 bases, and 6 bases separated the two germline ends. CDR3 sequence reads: CASSVNSNQPQHF. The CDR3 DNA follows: TGTGCCAGCAGCGTGAATAGCAATCAGCCCCAGCATTTT. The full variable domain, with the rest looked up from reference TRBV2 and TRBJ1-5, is EPEVTQTPSHQVTQMGQEVILRCVPISNHLYFYWYRQILGQKVEFLVSFYNNEISEKSEIFDDQFSVERPDGSNFTLKIRSTKLEDSAMYFCASSVNSNQPQHFGDGTRLSIL.

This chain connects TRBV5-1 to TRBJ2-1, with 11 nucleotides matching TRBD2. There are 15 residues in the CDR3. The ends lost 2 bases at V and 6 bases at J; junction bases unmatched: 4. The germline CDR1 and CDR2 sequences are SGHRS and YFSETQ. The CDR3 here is CASSFIAGGPNEQFF. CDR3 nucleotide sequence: TGCGCCAGCAGCTTTATAGCGGGAGGGCCCAATGAGCAGTTCTTC.

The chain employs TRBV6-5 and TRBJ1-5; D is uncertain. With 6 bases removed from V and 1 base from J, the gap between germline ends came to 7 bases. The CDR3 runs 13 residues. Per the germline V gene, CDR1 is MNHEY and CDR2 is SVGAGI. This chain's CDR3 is CASSLQSNQPQHF. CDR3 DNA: TGTGCCAGCAGCCTACAGAGCAATCAGCCCCAGCATTTT.

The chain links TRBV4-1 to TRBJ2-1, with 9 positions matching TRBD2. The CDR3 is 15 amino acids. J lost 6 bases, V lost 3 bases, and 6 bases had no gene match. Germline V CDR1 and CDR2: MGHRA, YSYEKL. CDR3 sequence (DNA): TGCGCCAGCAGCCAGCAGGGCGGGAGGGGCAATGAGCAGTTCTTC. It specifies CASSQQGGRGNEQFF.

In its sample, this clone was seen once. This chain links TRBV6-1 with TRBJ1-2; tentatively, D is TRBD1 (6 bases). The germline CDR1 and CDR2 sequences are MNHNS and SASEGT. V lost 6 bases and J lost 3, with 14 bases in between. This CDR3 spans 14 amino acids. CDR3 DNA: TGTGCCAGCAGCCAAAGAGGGGGTGACTATGGCTACACCTTC. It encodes CASSQRGGDYGYTF.

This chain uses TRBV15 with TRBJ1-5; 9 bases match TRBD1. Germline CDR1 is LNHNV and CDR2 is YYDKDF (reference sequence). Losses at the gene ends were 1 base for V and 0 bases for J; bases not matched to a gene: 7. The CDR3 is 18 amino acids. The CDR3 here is CATSRGGQGRNSNQPQHF. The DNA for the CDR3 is TGTGCCACCAGCAGAGGCGGACAGGGGAGAAATAGCAATCAGCCCCAGCATTTT.

The CDR3 DNA follows: TGTGCCAGCAGCTTGGGAGGGTCCGGCGGGGAGCTGTTTTTT. Translation: CASSLGGSGGELFF. The gene calls are TRBV5-4 and TRBJ2-2; tentatively, D is TRBD2 (5 bases). CDR1 is SGHNT and CDR2 is YYREEE in the germline V gene (reference sequence). CDR3 size: 14 residues. V was trimmed by 0 bases and J by 7 bases, leaving 10 bases between them.

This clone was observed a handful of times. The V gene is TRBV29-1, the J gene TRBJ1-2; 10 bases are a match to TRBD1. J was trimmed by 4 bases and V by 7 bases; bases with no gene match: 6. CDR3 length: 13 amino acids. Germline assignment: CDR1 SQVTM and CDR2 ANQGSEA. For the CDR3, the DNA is TGCAGCGGTGGGACAGGGGACGGCTATGGCTACACCTTC. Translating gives CSGGTGDGYGYTF.

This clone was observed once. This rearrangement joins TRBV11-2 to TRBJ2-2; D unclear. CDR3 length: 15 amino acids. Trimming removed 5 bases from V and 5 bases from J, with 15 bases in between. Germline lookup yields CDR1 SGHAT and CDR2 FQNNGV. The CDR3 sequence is CASSVRVDGTGELFF. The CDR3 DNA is TGTGCCAGCAGCGTTAGGGTGGATGGAACCGGGGAGCTGTTTTTT. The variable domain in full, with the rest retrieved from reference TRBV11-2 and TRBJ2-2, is EAGVAQSPRYKIIEKRQSVAFWCNPISGHATLYWYQQILGQGPKLLIQFQNNGVVDDSQLPKDRFSAERLKGVDSTLKIQPAKLEDSAVYLCASSVRVDGTGELFFGEGSRLTVL.

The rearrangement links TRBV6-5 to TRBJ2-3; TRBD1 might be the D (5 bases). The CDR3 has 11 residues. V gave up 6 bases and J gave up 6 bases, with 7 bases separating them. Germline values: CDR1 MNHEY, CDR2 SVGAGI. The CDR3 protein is CASRWGDTQYF. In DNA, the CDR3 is TGTGCCAGCAGATGGGGCGATACGCAGTATTTT.

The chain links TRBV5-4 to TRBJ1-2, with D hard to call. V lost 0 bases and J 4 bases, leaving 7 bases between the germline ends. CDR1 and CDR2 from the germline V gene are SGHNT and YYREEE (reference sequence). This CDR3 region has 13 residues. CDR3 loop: CASSLEASYGYTF. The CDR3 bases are TGTGCCAGCAGCTTGGAGGCTAGCTATGGCTACACCTTC.

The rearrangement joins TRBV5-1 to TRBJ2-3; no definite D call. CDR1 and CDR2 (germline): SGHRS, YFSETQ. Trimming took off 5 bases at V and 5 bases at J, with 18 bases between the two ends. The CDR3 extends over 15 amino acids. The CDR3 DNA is TGCGCCAGCAGTCACACTGAGAGTACCGTAGATACGCAGTATTTT. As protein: CASSHTESTVDTQYF.

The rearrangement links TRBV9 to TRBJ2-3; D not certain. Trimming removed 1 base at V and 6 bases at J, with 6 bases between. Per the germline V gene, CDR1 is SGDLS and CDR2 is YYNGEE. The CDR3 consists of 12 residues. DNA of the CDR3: TGTGCCAGCAGCGTAAGTTCCGATACGCAGTATTTT. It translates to CASSVSSDTQYF.

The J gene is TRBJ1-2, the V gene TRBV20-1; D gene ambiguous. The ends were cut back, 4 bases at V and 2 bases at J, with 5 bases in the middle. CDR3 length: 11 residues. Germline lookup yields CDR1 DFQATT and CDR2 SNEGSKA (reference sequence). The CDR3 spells CSATPNYGYTF. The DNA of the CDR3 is TGCAGTGCTACACCAAACTATGGCTACACCTTC.

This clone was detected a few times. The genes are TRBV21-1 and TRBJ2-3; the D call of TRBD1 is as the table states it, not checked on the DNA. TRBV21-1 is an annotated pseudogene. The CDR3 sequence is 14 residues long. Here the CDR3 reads CASRGRKGTDTQYF. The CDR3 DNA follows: TGTGCCAGCAGGGGGCGCAAGGGCACAGATACGCAGTATTTT.

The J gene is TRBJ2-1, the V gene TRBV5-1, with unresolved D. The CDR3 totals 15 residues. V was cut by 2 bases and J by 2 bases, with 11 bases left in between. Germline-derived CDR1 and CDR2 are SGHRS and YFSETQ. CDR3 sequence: CASSFDLGTYNEQFF. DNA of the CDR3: TGCGCCAGCAGCTTCGACTTGGGGACCTACAATGAGCAGTTCTTC.

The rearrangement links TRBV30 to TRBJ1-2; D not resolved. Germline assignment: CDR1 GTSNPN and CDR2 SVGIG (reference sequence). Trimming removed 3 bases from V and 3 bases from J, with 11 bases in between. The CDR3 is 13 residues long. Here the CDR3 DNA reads TGTGCCTGGAGCAGGACGAGGGACTATGGCTACACCTTC. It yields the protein CAWSRTRDYGYTF.

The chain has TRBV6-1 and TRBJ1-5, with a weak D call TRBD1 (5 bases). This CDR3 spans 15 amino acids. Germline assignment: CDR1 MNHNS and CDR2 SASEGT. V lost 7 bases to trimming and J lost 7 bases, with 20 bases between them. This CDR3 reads CASNSGRADRQPQHF. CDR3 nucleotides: TGTGCCAGCAATAGTGGCAGGGCTGATCGCCAGCCCCAGCATTTT.

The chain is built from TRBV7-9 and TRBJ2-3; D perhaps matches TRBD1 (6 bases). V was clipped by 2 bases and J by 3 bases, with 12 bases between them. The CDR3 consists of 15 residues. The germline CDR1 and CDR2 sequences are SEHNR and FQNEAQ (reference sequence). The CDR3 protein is CASSLRDIRTDTQYF. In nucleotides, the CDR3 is TGTGCCAGCAGCTTAAGGGACATAAGGACAGATACGCAGTATTTT.

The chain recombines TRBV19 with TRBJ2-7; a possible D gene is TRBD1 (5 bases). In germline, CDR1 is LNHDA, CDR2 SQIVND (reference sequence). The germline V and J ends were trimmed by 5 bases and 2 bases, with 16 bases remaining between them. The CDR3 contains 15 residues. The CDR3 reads CASSFSLGRAYEQYV. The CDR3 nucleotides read TGTGCCAGTAGTTTCAGTTTGGGCAGGGCCTACGAGCAGTACGTC.

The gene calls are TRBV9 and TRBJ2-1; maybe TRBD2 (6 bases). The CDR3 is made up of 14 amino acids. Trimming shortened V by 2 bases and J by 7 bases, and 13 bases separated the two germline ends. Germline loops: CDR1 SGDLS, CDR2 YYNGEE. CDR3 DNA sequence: TGTGCCAGCAGCGTTAGCGGCTGGTTGAATGAGCAGTTCTTC. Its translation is CASSVSGWLNEQFF.

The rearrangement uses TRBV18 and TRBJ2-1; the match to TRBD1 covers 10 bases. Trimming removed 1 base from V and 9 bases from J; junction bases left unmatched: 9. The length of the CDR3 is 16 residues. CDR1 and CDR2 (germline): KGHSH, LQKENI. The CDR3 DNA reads TGTGCCAGCTCACCACGCGGGACAGGGGAAACGATTGAGCAGTTCTTC. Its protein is CASSPRGTGETIEQFF. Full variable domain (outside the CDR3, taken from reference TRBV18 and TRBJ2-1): NAGVMQNPRHLVRRRGQEARLRCSPMKGHSHVYWYRQLPEEGLKFMVYLQKENIIDESGMPKERFSAEFPKEGPSILRIQQVVRGDSAAYFCASSPRGTGETIEQFFGPGTRLTVL.

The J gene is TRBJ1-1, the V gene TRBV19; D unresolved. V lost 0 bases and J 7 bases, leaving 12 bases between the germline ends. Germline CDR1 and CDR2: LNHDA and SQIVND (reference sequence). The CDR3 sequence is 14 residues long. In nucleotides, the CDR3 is TGTGCCAGTAGTATAGATCGCACCGTATTTGAAGCTTTCTTT. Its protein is CASSIDRTVFEAFF. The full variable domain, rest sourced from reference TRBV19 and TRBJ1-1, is DGGITQSPKYLFRKEGQNVTLSCEQNLNHDAMYWYRQDPGQGLRLIYYSQIVNDFQKGDIAEGYSVSREKKESFPLTVTSAQKNPTAFYLCASSIDRTVFEAFFGQGTRLTVV.